This TCR beta chain was documented in a study of cytomegalovirus exposure and HLA in healthy donors. Study overall: Membership in the Caucasian-associated ancestry cluster was found for 81% of fewer than 450 genotyped donors.

Per germline, CDR1 LNHDA and CDR2 SQIVND (reference sequence). The CDR3 runs to 15 residues. The V end lost 3 bases, the J end lost 3 bases, and 12 bases lay between the germline ends. The PCR contained 60 Vbeta and 13 Jbeta primers. As originally analysed: The authors later counted roughly 87 million unique TCR beta chains, some 11 million of them shared. The protocol was immunoSEQ multiplex PCR, while the TCRdb copy is restricted to in-frame clones and leaves out a portion. The V and J calls and clone size come from that table; D and trimming were worked out from the DNA. The data hold fewer than 200,000 clones, with approximately 78% observed a single time. As for this clone: Antigen: not known.

Whole-study results and caveats: Segments of the TCR beta V type were, in most cases, productive about 87% or about 30% of the time in an earlier analysis.

Sequencing used PBMCs. The chain uses TRBV19 and TRBJ1-5; D ambiguous. The clonotype comes from a young woman in good health and CMV-seropositive. The CDR3 DNA follows: TGTGCCAGTAGTATTGGACTGGCCCACAATCAGCCCCAGCATTTT. It translates to CASSIGLAHNQPQHF.